This T cell receptor beta chain was captured in a study of T-cell memory formation after mild COVID-19. TCRdb itself ran the 5' RACE reads through MiXCR, one entry per CDR3 protein. The sample has around 120,000 distinct CDR3 sequences, roughly 15% seen once. The length of the CDR3 is 13 residues. Deletions cut 4 bases from V and 2 bases from J, with 10 bases between. The germline V gene encodes CDR1 SGDLS and CDR2 YYNGEE. This clonotype was seen a few times. The J gene is TRBJ2-7, the V gene TRBV9; D is possibly TRBD2 (5 bases). The sequence derives from an adult woman who had mild COVID-19 (a few samples of this study predate the infection). Cell type and time point are not known. The sample was PBMCs or a T cell subset sorted from them (not recorded which). CDR3 loop: CASSPDGAYEQYF. Written as DNA, the CDR3 is TGTGCCAGCAGCCCTGACGGGGCCTACGAGCAGTACTTC.